The 24 T cell receptor beta chains presented below share a single source sample, sequenced in a study of cytomegalovirus exposure and HLA in healthy donors (dated by TCRdb to 2015 to 2018). Preparation of the library involved the immunoSEQ multiplex PCR assay. The multiplex PCR relied on a mix of 60 forward primers for TCR Vbeta segments and 13 reverse primers for TCR Jbeta segments. TCRdb re-hosts the immuneACCESS table, in-frame sequences only. Its copies lack some clones; in the studies checked, an unresolved V gene accounts for under half of them, and the cause for the rest is not known. In this sample the table shows 150,000 or so clones, over 60% of which occur a single time. About 13% of the sample goes to the ten largest clones. Sequenced material: PBMCs. The source of these receptors is a man aged 35 to 55 in good health and CMV-seropositive.

Only one count was recorded for this clone. CDR3 in DNA: TGTGCCTGGAGTCCCTCCCGGGGGGGCCCATATGGCTACACCTTC. It codes for CAWSPSRGGPYGYTF. V gene TRBV30 combines with J gene TRBJ1-2; D might be TRBD1 (6 bases). Trimming pared 2 bases from V and 5 bases from J, leaving 18 bases between. Germline CDR1 is GTSNPN and CDR2 is SVGIG (reference sequence). This CDR3 has 15 residues.

The CDR3 reads CASSRTGGNYGYTF. Written as DNA, the CDR3 is TGCGCCAGCAGCCGGACAGGCGGGAACTATGGCTACACCTTC. This chain joins TRBV5-1 and TRBJ1-2; 7 bases align to TRBD1. Germline V lookup: CDR1 SGHRS, CDR2 YFSETQ. The CDR3 extends over 14 amino acids. V lost 4 bases and J lost 2; bases outside the gene matches: 5.

Comment on this clone: Other DNA variants within this sample encode the same CDR3. The CDR3 DNA reads as TGTGCCAGCTCACCACAAGGGGTGGATCAGCCCCAGCATTTT. Its translation is CASSPQGVDQPQHF. The genes are TRBV18 and TRBJ1-5; a weak D match, TRBD1 (5 bases). V was cut by 1 base and J by 5 bases, with 9 bases left in between. The CDR3 length is 14 residues. Germline-derived CDR1 and CDR2 are KGHSH and LQKENI.

The chain couples TRBV15 to TRBJ1-3; the D gene is possibly TRBD1 (6 bases). V lost 1 base and J 0 bases, leaving 13 bases between the germline ends. Germline CDR1 is LNHNV and CDR2 is YYDKDF (reference sequence). There are 17 residues in the CDR3. CDR3 sequence reads: CATSRGGGQHSGNTIYF. In DNA form, the CDR3 reads TGTGCCACCAGCAGAGGAGGTGGACAGCACTCTGGAAACACCATATATTTT.

The chain carries TRBV19 and TRBJ2-7; a possible D gene is TRBD1 (6 bases). Germline loops: CDR1 LNHDA, CDR2 SQIVND (reference sequence). V gave up 5 bases and J gave up 3 bases, with 20 bases separating them. The CDR3 sequence is 16 residues long. The CDR3 sequence is CASSPKLGAENYEQYF. The CDR3 nucleotides are TGTGCCAGTAGTCCGAAGTTGGGGGCGGAGAACTACGAGCAGTACTTC.

This clone has a single count. J is TRBJ2-3 and V is TRBV9; 10 nucleotides align to TRBD2. The CDR3 is 17 amino acids. V trimming: 6 bases; J trimming: 5 bases; junction bases outside the gene matches: 15. The V gene's germline CDR1 is SGDLS and CDR2 YYNGEE. CDR3 in DNA: TGTGCCAGCAACCAATTCTCCCTAGCGGGAGCTGGAGATACGCAGTATTTT. Its protein product is CASNQFSLAGAGDTQYF.

V and J are TRBV14 and TRBJ2-7, with a tentative D call TRBD1 (6 bases). The CDR3 extends over 16 amino acids. V lost 4 bases, J lost 6 bases, and 22 bases lay in between. Germline V CDR1 and CDR2: SGHDN, FVKESK. In DNA, the CDR3 is TGTGCCAGCAGCCTACGAGCACAGGGAAACCTACGCGAGCAGTACTTC. As protein: CASSLRAQGNLREQYF.

The table lists this clone with a count of one. The chain links TRBV11-3 to TRBJ2-5, with D possibly being TRBD2 (7 bases). Trimming removed 5 bases from V and 5 bases from J, with 18 bases in between. Germline V gives CDR1 SGHNT, CDR2 YENEEA. The CDR3 contains 15 residues. The CDR3 region is CASSEQGGSPETQYF. For the CDR3, the DNA is TGTGCCAGCAGCGAACAGGGCGGGAGCCCTGAGACCCAGTACTTC.

Here the CDR3 DNA reads TGTGCCAGCAGCTTAGAGATAACAGGGATAGGCTACACCTTC. This gives the protein CASSLEITGIGYTF. This chain uses TRBV11-2 with TRBJ1-2, with D tentatively TRBD1 (6 bases). V was clipped by 0 bases and J by 8 bases, with 13 bases between them. The CDR3 consists of 14 residues. Germline V gene lookup returns CDR1 SGHAT and CDR2 FQNNGV.

This clone was picked up a small number of times. Here the CDR3 DNA reads TGTGCCAGCAGCTTCCAACAGGGGGCGAACACTGAAGCTTTCTTT. Its protein is CASSFQQGANTEAFF. V and J are TRBV5-4 and TRBJ1-1; TRBD1 agrees at 9 bases. Looked up from germline, CDR1 is SGHNT and CDR2 is YYREEE (reference sequence). This CDR3 is 15 amino acids long. J lost 1 base, V lost 2 bases, and 3 bases had no gene match. Full variable domain (remainder filled in from reference TRBV5-4 and TRBJ1-1): ETGVTQSPTHLIKTRGQQVTLRCSSQSGHNTVSWYQQALGQGPQFIFQYYREEENGRGNFPPRFSGLQFPNYSSELNVNALELDDSALYLCASSFQQGANTEAFFGQGTRLTVV.

The J gene is TRBJ2-6, the V gene TRBV7-2; 10 nucleotides line up with TRBD1. This CDR3 spans 19 amino acids. Trimming cost V 3 bases and J 4 bases; bases outside gene matches: 12. Germline V gene lookup returns CDR1 SGHTA and CDR2 FQGNSA. CDR3 loop: CASSFRTRQGASGANVLTF. For the CDR3, the DNA is TGTGCCAGCAGCTTCCGAACCCGACAGGGGGCATCCGGGGCCAACGTCCTGACTTTC.

The chain carries TRBV29-1 and TRBJ2-7; D may be TRBD1 (6 bases). The CDR3 loop spans 13 amino acids. Deletions cut 4 bases from V and 4 bases from J, with 14 bases between. Looked up from germline, CDR1 is SQVTM and CDR2 is ANQGSEA. The CDR3 loop is CSVGGQGNYEQYF. The CDR3, as DNA: TGCAGCGTTGGGGGCCAGGGGAATTACGAGCAGTACTTC.

A remark on this clone: The germline gene is not matched at one end of the junction; a read error may be the cause. This chain links TRBV15 with TRBJ2-6; the D gene is possibly TRBD1 (6 bases). Germline V gene lookup returns CDR1 LNHNV and CDR2 YYDKDF (reference sequence). There are 15 residues in the CDR3. CDR3: CATSSRGAGANGLTF. The CDR3 DNA reads as TGTGCCACCAGCAGCAGGGGAGCCGGGGCCAACGGCCTGACTTTC.

Of note for this clone: At one end the junction does not follow the germline gene, possibly because of a read error. This chain links TRBV7-9 with TRBJ2-1; TRBD1 might be the D (6 bases). The CDR3 is made up of 16 amino acids. Germline CDR1 is SEHNR and CDR2 is FQNEAQ (reference sequence). CDR3 protein: CSSSPPGGRDFNEQFF. The DNA of the CDR3 is TGTTCCAGCAGCCCTCCTGGGGGCCGGGATTTCAATGAGCAGTTCTTC.

There are a few counts of this clone. The V call is TRBV5-1, the J call TRBJ2-2; 16 bases are a match to TRBD2. Unmatched junction bases numbered 7, after V lost 4 bases and J lost 4 bases. This CDR3 region has 18 residues. Germline V CDR1 and CDR2: SGHRS, YFSETQ. The CDR3 coding sequence is TGCGCCAGCAGCGGGGGACTAGCGGGAGGGCCGAGCACCGGGGAGCTGTTTTTT. Its translation: CASSGGLAGGPSTGELFF.

By frequency in the sample, this clone is medium-sized. This sequence joins TRBV19 and TRBJ2-7; possibly TRBD1 for D (5 bases). Trimming stripped 8 bases from V and 3 bases from J, with 11 bases between. In germline, CDR1 is LNHDA, CDR2 SQIVND (reference sequence). This CDR3 has 12 amino acids. The CDR3 sequence: CASAPDSYEQYF. CDR3 in DNA: TGTGCCAGTGCCCCTGACAGCTACGAGCAGTACTTC.

The V and J genes are TRBV18 and TRBJ2-5; D gene ambiguous. With the DNA end fitting TRBJ2-7 better, the J assignment may be wrong. This CDR3 region has 15 residues. Per the germline V gene, CDR1 is KGHSH and CDR2 is LQKENI. The CDR3 is CASSPMREPSYEQYF. DNA for the CDR3: TGTGCCAGCTCACCAATGAGAGAGCCTTCCTACGAGCAGTACTTC.

There are a few counts of this clone. The chain joins TRBV4-1 to TRBJ1-5; the D is unclear. V was clipped by 4 bases and J by 4 bases, with 11 bases between them. CDR3 size: 14 residues. The germline CDR1 and CDR2 sequences are MGHRA and YSYEKL. CDR3 amino acids: CASSLGSNNQPQHF. The CDR3 DNA sequence: TGCGCCAGCAGCCTCGGGTCCAATAATCAGCCCCAGCATTTT.

J is TRBJ2-5 and V is TRBV28; 8 bases fit TRBD2. The CDR3 consists of 15 residues. Trimming at V came to 2 bases and at J to 5 bases, leaving 7 bases not matched to a gene. CDR1 and CDR2 from the germline V gene are MDHEN and SYDVKM. CDR3 loop: CASSLNGRAHETQYF. The CDR3 bases are TGTGCCAGCAGTTTAAACGGGAGGGCCCATGAGACCCAGTACTTC.

The J gene is TRBJ2-7, the V gene TRBV5-1; tentatively, D is TRBD2 (5 bases). Trimming removed 4 bases at V and 0 bases at J, with 17 bases between. Germline CDR1 reads SGHRS; CDR2 reads YFSETQ. The CDR3 spans 16 residues. The CDR3 sequence is CASSQRQIGSSYEQYF. The CDR3 DNA sequence: TGCGCCAGCAGCCAACGACAAATAGGGAGCTCCTACGAGCAGTACTTC.

A remark on this clone: The DNA is left out, because the CDR3 cannot be placed on it with certainty; the CDR3 is given as TCRdb lists it. This chain uses TRBV11-3 with TRBJ2-2; the table assigns TRBD2, which was not confirmed against the DNA. From germline, CDR1 is SGHNT and CDR2 YENEEA. The CDR3 spans 14 amino acids, including both terminal residues. The CDR3 loop is CASSLAFGAGELFF.

The CDR3 is CAWSVGGPVNEQFF. In DNA form, the CDR3 reads TGTGCCTGGAGTGTGGGAGGGCCGGTCAATGAGCAGTTCTTC. V gene TRBV30 combines with J gene TRBJ2-1; 7 nucleotides align to TRBD2. The CDR3 loop spans 14 amino acids. The V gene's germline CDR1 is GTSNPN and CDR2 SVGIG (reference sequence). J was trimmed by 6 bases and V by 0 bases; bases with no gene match: 5. Filled out from reference TRBV30 and TRBJ2-1, the complete variable domain reads SQTIHQWPATLVQPVGSPLSLECTVEGTSNPNLYWYRQAAGRGLQLLFYSVGIGQISSEVPQNLSASRPQDRQFILSSKKLLLSDSGFYLCAWSVGGPVNEQFFGPGTRLTVL.

The CDR3 protein is CASSRTIPNTGELFF. The CDR3 coding sequence is TGTGCCAGCAGTCGGACTATACCGAACACCGGGGAGCTGTTTTTT. V gene TRBV6-5 combines with J gene TRBJ2-2; D may be TRBD2 (6 bases). From germline, CDR1 is MNHEY and CDR2 SVGAGI. This CDR3 contains 15 residues. Deletions cut 5 bases from V and 0 bases from J, with 10 bases between.

This chain joins TRBV28 and TRBJ1-3, with TRBD1 matching over 8 bases. This CDR3 has 18 residues. Germline CDR1 reads MDHEN; CDR2 reads SYDVKM. With V trimmed by 6 bases and J by 1 base, 14 bases remained unmatched. CDR3 residues: CASSPLRLQGASGNTIYF. The DNA for the CDR3 is TGTGCCAGCAGCCCTTTACGTCTCCAGGGGGCATCTGGAAACACCATATATTTT.